A selection of T cell receptor beta chains follows, all from one sample in a study of blood T cell repertoires in COVID-19. The data were produced by immunoSEQ multiplex PCR, yet TCRdb's version contains in-frame clones alone and is incomplete. The repertoire has over 50,000 clones, 70% to 90% of them found once; the top ten carry roughly 7.2%. The sample taken for sequencing was peripheral blood. Source of these receptors: a man aged 55 to 70 with acute or convalescent COVID-19. CDR3s include the opening cysteine and the closing phenylalanine or tryptophan. A D gene is named only where the DNA matches it firmly. Clone size is stated in some rows and not others, as once, few, many or a class when expanded.

CDR3: CASSSGQGEADTQYF
DNA: TGTGCCAGCAGCTCGGGACAGGGAGAGGCAGATACGCAGTATTTT
J: TRBJ2-3
size: once
V: TRBV5-4
D: TRBD1

CDR3: CASSEAGGRSDTQYF
DNA: TGTGCCAGCAGTGAAGCGGGGGGGAGGTCAGATACGCAGTATTTT
J: TRBJ2-3
size: .
V: TRBV6-1
D: TRBD2

CDR3: CASSWERGYTDTQYF
DNA: TGTGCCAGTAGTTGGGAGCGGGGATACACAGATACGCAGTATTTT
J: TRBJ2-3
size: .
V: TRBV19
D: TRBD2

CDR3: CASSEDRDTEAFF
DNA: TGTGCCAGCAGTGAAGACAGGGACACTGAAGCTTTCTTT
J: TRBJ1-1
size: .
V: TRBV6-1
D: .

CDR3: CASSSPLAGNTGELFF
DNA: TGTGCCAGCAGTTCGCCTCTAGCGGGGAACACCGGGGAGCTGTTTTTT
J: TRBJ2-2
size: few
V: TRBV6-2/TRBV6-3
D: TRBD2

CDR3: CASAEASTSGGNQETQYF
DNA: TGCGCCAGCGCCGAGGCCTCGACTAGCGGGGGGAACCAAGAGACCCAGTACTTC
J: TRBJ2-5
size: few
V: TRBV5-1
D: TRBD2

CDR3: CASSDVAGPPTGELFF
DNA: TGTGCCAGCAGTGACGTAGCGGGGCCACCCACCGGGGAGCTGTTTTTT
J: TRBJ2-2
size: .
V: TRBV6-1
D: TRBD2

CDR3: CASSGAVNEKLFF
DNA: TGTGCCAGCAGTGGGGCTGTAAATGAAAAACTGTTTTTT
J: TRBJ1-4
size: .
V: TRBV12-3/TRBV12-4
D: .

CDR3: CASSHSGPQEKLFF
DNA: TGTGCCAGTAGCCACAGCGGGCCCCAAGAAAAACTGTTTTTT
J: TRBJ1-4
size: .
V: TRBV19
D: .

CDR3: CASSESGFSTDTQYF
DNA: TGCGCCAGCAGTGAGTCGGGCTTCAGCACAGATACGCAGTATTTT
J: TRBJ2-3
size: .
V: TRBV10-1
D: .

CDR3: CASSQERNFGYTF
DNA: TGTGCCAGCAGCCAAGAACGCAACTTTGGCTACACCTTC
J: TRBJ1-2
size: .
V: TRBV14
D: .

CDR3: CASSLDRGSSYEQYF
DNA: TGTGCCAGCAGCTTGGACAGGGGGAGCTCCTACGAGCAGTACTTC
J: TRBJ2-7
size: .
V: TRBV5-6
D: TRBD1

CDR3: CASSRAGANTGELFF
DNA: TGTGCCAGCAGCCGGGCGGGGGCGAACACCGGGGAGCTGTTTTTT
J: TRBJ2-2
size: .
V: TRBV7-3
D: TRBD2

CDR3: CASSLARDTLAYGYTF
DNA: TGTGCCAGCAGCTTGGCTCGGGACACCTTGGCCTATGGCTACACCTTC
J: TRBJ1-2
size: few
V: TRBV5-4
D: .

CDR3: CASSPGQGGNQPQHF
DNA: TGTGCCAGCAGCCCAGGACAGGGTGGGAATCAGCCCCAGCATTTT
J: TRBJ1-5
size: .
V: TRBV7-2
D: TRBD1

CDR3: CASSSGTLNQPQHF
DNA: TGTGCCAGCAGTTCCGGGACTCTAAATCAGCCCCAGCATTTT
J: TRBJ1-5
size: .
V: TRBV28
D: .

CDR3: CASSFLAGGTDTQYF
DNA: TGTGCCAGCAGCTTCCTAGCGGGGGGCACAGATACGCAGTATTTT
J: TRBJ2-3
size: once
V: TRBV7-2
D: TRBD2

CDR3: CASSFGGRQRPYNSPLHF
DNA: TGTGCCAGCAGCTTTGGGGGCAGACAGCGCCCTTATAATTCACCCCTCCACTTT
J: TRBJ1-6
size: .
V: TRBV5-6
D: .

CDR3: CASWDRGLANGYTF
DNA: TGCGCCAGCTGGGACAGGGGGCTTGCAAATGGCTACACCTTC
J: TRBJ1-2
size: .
V: TRBV10-2
D: TRBD1

CDR3: CASSLALTGYQPQHF
DNA: TGTGCCAGCAGCTTAGCGCTGACAGGATATCAGCCCCAGCATTTT
J: TRBJ1-5
size: .
V: TRBV7-8
D: .

CDR3: CATSDQQGEYGYTF
DNA: TGTGCCACCAGTGATCAACAGGGGGAATATGGCTACACCTTC
J: TRBJ1-2
size: .
V: TRBV24-1
D: TRBD1

CDR3: CASGLGSLDEKLFF
DNA: TGTGCTAGTGGTTTGGGGAGCCTAGATGAAAAACTGTTTTTT
J: TRBJ1-4
size: .
V: TRBV12-5
D: .

CDR3: CASSSYRVSYNSPLHF
DNA: TGTGCCAGCAGTTCGTACAGGGTCTCCTATAATTCACCCCTCCACTTT
J: TRBJ1-6
size: .
V: TRBV2
D: .

CDR3: CSPDYRPGQGSNQPQHF
DNA: TGCAGCCCTGACTACCGACCGGGACAGGGCAGCAATCAGCCCCAGCATTTT
J: TRBJ1-5
size: few
V: TRBV29-1
D: TRBD1

CDR3: CATYRGAVGTEAFF
DNA: TGTGCCACGTATAGAGGCGCGGTGGGCACTGAAGCTTTCTTT
J: TRBJ1-1
size: .
V: TRBV19
D: .

CDR3: CASSSQGGSQFF
DNA: TGTGCCAGCAGTTCACAGGGAGGGAGTCAGTTCTTC
J: TRBJ2-1
size: .
V: TRBV6-2/TRBV6-3
D: .

CDR3: CASSLGAGTSGNTIYF
DNA: TGTGCCAGCAGCTTGGGGGCGGGAACCTCTGGAAACACCATATATTTT
J: TRBJ1-3
size: .
V: TRBV5-4
D: .

CDR3: CATSRDREETQYF
DNA: TGTGCCACCAGCAGAGATCGGGAAGAGACCCAGTACTTC
J: TRBJ2-5
size: .
V: TRBV15
D: .

CDR3: CASSLGSRLDTEAFF
DNA: TGTGCCAGCAGCTTAGGAAGCAGGCTCGACACTGAAGCTTTCTTT
J: TRBJ1-1
size: .
V: TRBV7-6
D: .

CDR3: CASSSDSDRNYGYTF
DNA: TGCGCCAGCAGCTCCGACTCTGACAGGAACTATGGCTACACCTTC
J: TRBJ1-2
size: .
V: TRBV5-1
D: .

CDR3: CASSVEAGGRYEQYF
DNA: TGTGCCAGCAGCGTAGAAGCGGGGGGCCGATACGAGCAGTACTTC
J: TRBJ2-7
size: .
V: TRBV9
D: TRBD2

CDR3: CASRRGAYPDQPQHF
DNA: TGTGCCAGCAGGCGGGGGGCCTATCCCGATCAGCCCCAGCATTTT
J: TRBJ1-5
size: .
V: TRBV2
D: .

CDR3: CASSILGGELDIQYF
DNA: TGTGCCAGTAGTATACTTGGGGGCGAATTGGACATTCAGTACTTC
J: TRBJ2-4
size: .
V: TRBV19
D: .

CDR3: CASSPPTTYEQYF
DNA: TGTGCCAGCAGCCCCCCGACTACCTACGAGCAGTACTTC
J: TRBJ2-7
size: .
V: TRBV7-2
D: .

CDR3: CASSQGGGEAFF
DNA: TGTGCCAGCAGCCAAGGGGGGGGCGAAGCTTTCTTT
J: TRBJ1-1
size: .
V: TRBV3-1/TRBV3-2
D: .

CDR3: CAWSVPTGTGMLRAFF
DNA: TGTGCCTGGAGTGTACCTACCGGGACAGGGATGCTGCGGGCTTTCTTT
J: TRBJ1-1
size: .
V: TRBV30
D: TRBD1

CDR3: CASSYSRSGGETQYF
DNA: TGTGCCAGCAGTTACTCGAGGAGTGGCGGGGAGACCCAGTACTTC
J: TRBJ2-5
size: once
V: TRBV6-5
D: .

CDR3: CASSEFPAGVNTEAFF
DNA: TGTGCCAGCAGTGAATTCCCGGCAGGGGTGAACACTGAAGCTTTCTTT
J: TRBJ1-1
size: .
V: TRBV25-1
D: .

CDR3: CASSESGSGRAQHF
DNA: TGCGCCAGCAGTGAGTCGGGCAGCGGGAGGGCCCAGCATTTT
J: TRBJ1-5
size: once
V: TRBV10-2
D: .

CDR3: CASSLVGSGRTSNGYTF
DNA: TGCGCCAGCAGCTTGGTTGGGTCGGGCAGGACTTCAAATGGCTACACCTTC
J: TRBJ1-2
size: few
V: TRBV5-1
D: .

CDR3: CASSQEQGAYEQYF
DNA: TGCGCCAGCAGCCAAGAACAGGGGGCCTACGAGCAGTACTTC
J: TRBJ2-7
size: .
V: TRBV4-3
D: TRBD1

CDR3: CASSIRTSGGEQYF
DNA: TGTGCCAGCAGCATCAGGACTAGCGGGGGAGAGCAGTACTTC
J: TRBJ2-7
size: .
V: TRBV7-8
D: TRBD2

CDR3: CASNSGARNEQFF
DNA: TGTGCCAGCAATAGCGGGGCCAGGAATGAGCAGTTCTTC
J: TRBJ2-1
size: .
V: TRBV7-2
D: TRBD2

CDR3: CASPPLLAGGGSNTDTQYF
DNA: TGCGCCAGCCCTCCTCTCCTAGCGGGGGGGGGCTCCAACACAGATACGCAGTATTTT
J: TRBJ2-3
size: .
V: TRBV5-1
D: TRBD2

CDR3: CASSLDLGHDNEQFF
DNA: TGTGCCAGCAGCTTAGACCTGGGGCACGACAATGAGCAGTTCTTC
J: TRBJ2-1
size: .
V: TRBV7-2
D: .

CDR3: CASSSISGGFNNEQFF
DNA: TGTGCCAGCAGTTCCATTAGCGGGGGGTTTAACAATGAGCAGTTCTTC
J: TRBJ2-1
size: .
V: TRBV6-5
D: TRBD2

CDR3: CASSGTGGLAQPQHF
DNA: TGTGCCAGTAGTGGGACAGGAGGGCTGGCTCAGCCCCAGCATTTT
J: TRBJ1-5
size: .
V: TRBV19
D: TRBD1

CDR3: CASLGTGRYEQYF
DNA: TGTGCCAGCTTGGGGACAGGGAGATACGAGCAGTACTTC
J: TRBJ2-7
size: .
V: TRBV2
D: TRBD1

CDR3: CASSAARENTEAFF
DNA: TGTGCCAGCTCAGCCGCCCGGGAAAACACTGAAGCTTTCTTT
J: TRBJ1-1
size: .
V: TRBV18
D: .

CDR3: CASSLTVDQPQHF
DNA: TGTGCCAGCAGCTTAACCGTTGATCAGCCCCAGCATTTT
J: TRBJ1-5
size: few
V: TRBV7-3
D: .

CDR3: CASSPIGTGGTEAFF
DNA: TGTGCCAGCAGCCCGATTGGGACAGGGGGCACTGAAGCTTTCTTT
J: TRBJ1-1
size: .
V: TRBV5-5
D: TRBD1

CDR3: CAISDHRGDYGYTF
DNA: TGTGCCATCAGTGATCACAGGGGAGACTATGGCTACACCTTC
J: TRBJ1-2
size: .
V: TRBV10-3
D: TRBD1

CDR3: CAIRGRDTEAFF
DNA: TGTGCCATCAGGGGGAGGGACACTGAAGCTTTCTTT
J: TRBJ1-1
size: .
V: TRBV10-3
D: .

CDR3: CASSDNTGTGHYEQYF
DNA: TGTGCCAGCAGTGACAATACCGGGACAGGGCATTACGAGCAGTACTTC
J: TRBJ2-7
size: .
V: TRBV25-1
D: TRBD1

CDR3: CASKRDRGYTF
DNA: TGTGCCAGTAAGCGGGATCGTGGCTACACCTTC
J: TRBJ1-2
size: .
V: TRBV19
D: .